This TCR beta chain was captured by sequencing in a study of CXCR3-negative and CXCR3-positive naive CD8 T cells. Study conclusions and caveats: Relative to CXCR3-negative naive cells, CXCR3-positive naive cells had more hydrophobic TRB CDR3s. In both naive subsets diversity was comparably high, whereas memory CD8+ cells showed much lower diversity. With surface CD5 comparable between naive subsets, TCR strength was estimated using properties derived from the TRB CDR3.

All TRB cDNA libraries came from 5' RACE performed with UMI labels. TCRdb reprocessed the 5' RACE reads and keeps a single row for each CDR3 protein, giving no DNA. The table lists about 89,000 distinct CDR3 sequences. Naive CD8+ T cells showed CD45RO-CCR7+CD27+CD95-. The CDR3 runs 15 residues. Germline V gene sequence: CDR1 MGHDK, CDR2 SYGVNS. Points on this clonotype: Its antigen is unknown.

The chain employs TRBV25-1 and TRBJ2-1; lacking DNA, the TRBD1 call made by TCRdb goes unchecked. This receptor was identified in a human donor in good health. Some clones in this sample may be carry-over from other donors' samples. The sequenced sample was naive CXCR3+ CD8+ T cells from blood. Sample subset: CD45RO-CCR7+CD27+CD95- naive CD8+ T cells expressing CXCR3 (TNR3+). The CDR3 sequence: CASAPVPGQLGEQFF.